A selection of T cell receptor beta chains follows, all from one sample in a study of shared clonotypes between healthy human individuals. Here immunoSEQ multiplex PCR was the method, and the copy in TCRdb shows in-frame clones only, minus some. The table lists over a million clones, roughly 74% of them singletons. The sample taken for sequencing was memory CD4+ T cells from PBMCs. These receptors all stem from a man younger than 35 in good health. Some clones in this sample may be carry-over from other donors' samples. The CDR3 runs from the conserved cysteine through the conserved F or W. The D gene is left open where the match is weak. Some rows have no size entry. The others give once, few or many, or a class for an expanded clone.

TRBJ2-7,TRBD2,TRBV28,-,TGTGCCAGCAGCATGGTAGCGGGGGAGCAGTACTTC,CASSMVAGEQYF
TRBJ1-4,-,TRBV6-1,-,TGTGCCAGCAGTGTAAAGGGGGTGGGTGAAAAACTGTTTTTT,CASSVKGVGEKLFF
TRBJ1-1,-,TRBV30,few,TGTGCCTGGAGTGAGTTGGGGAGAGCTTTCTTT,CAWSELGRAFF
TRBJ2-5,TRBD1,TRBV6-1,-,TGTGCCAGTCTCGTGACAGGGGGGCGAGAGACCCAGTACTTC,CASLVTGGRETQYF
TRBJ2-1,-,TRBV12-5,-,TGTGCTAGTGGGTCGGGCGGGAATGAGCAGTTCTTC,CASGSGGNEQFF
TRBJ2-5,TRBD1,TRBV7-6,once,TGTGCCAGCAGCTCCGGGACAGGAGAGGAGACCCAGTACTTC,CASSSGTGEETQYF
TRBJ1-1,-,TRBV29-1,-,TGCAGCGTTTCCTGGGGAGGGGGAGATACTGAAGCTTTCTTT,CSVSWGGGDTEAFF
TRBJ2-7,TRBD1,TRBV11-2,-,TGTGCCAGCAGCTCGGGACAGTTCTCCTACGAGCAGTACTTC,CASSSGQFSYEQYF
TRBJ1-1,-,TRBV25-1,-,TGTGCCAGCAGTGTTCTTGTGAACACTGAAGCTTTCTTT,CASSVLVNTEAFF
TRBJ2-5,TRBD2,TRBV9,-,TGTGCCAGCAGCGCCGGGACTAGCGAAGAAGAGACCCAGTACTTC,CASSAGTSEEETQYF
TRBJ2-5,-,TRBV25-1,-,TGTGCCAGCACCCCGGTCTACCAAGAGACCCAGTACTTC,CASTPVYQETQYF
TRBJ2-1,-,TRBV20-1,few,TGCAGTGCGAGGGGAGGCTCTCAGCAGTTCTTC,CSARGGSQQFF
TRBJ2-5,TRBD1,TRBV29-1,-,TGCAGCGTTAACAGGGGGCCGGGGGAGACCCAGTACTTC,CSVNRGPGETQYF
TRBJ2-1,TRBD2,TRBV29-1,once,TGCAGCGTTTATAGCGGGAGGTCAGGCAATGAGCAGTTCTTC,CSVYSGRSGNEQFF
TRBJ1-2,-,TRBV28,-,TGTGCCAGCAGTTTATATGGGGGGGGCAGCAACTATGGCTACACCTTC,CASSLYGGGSNYGYTF
TRBJ1-1,TRBD1,TRBV29-1,-,TGCAGCGTTGGATACAGGGGCAGGGACACTGAAGCTTTCTTT,CSVGYRGRDTEAFF